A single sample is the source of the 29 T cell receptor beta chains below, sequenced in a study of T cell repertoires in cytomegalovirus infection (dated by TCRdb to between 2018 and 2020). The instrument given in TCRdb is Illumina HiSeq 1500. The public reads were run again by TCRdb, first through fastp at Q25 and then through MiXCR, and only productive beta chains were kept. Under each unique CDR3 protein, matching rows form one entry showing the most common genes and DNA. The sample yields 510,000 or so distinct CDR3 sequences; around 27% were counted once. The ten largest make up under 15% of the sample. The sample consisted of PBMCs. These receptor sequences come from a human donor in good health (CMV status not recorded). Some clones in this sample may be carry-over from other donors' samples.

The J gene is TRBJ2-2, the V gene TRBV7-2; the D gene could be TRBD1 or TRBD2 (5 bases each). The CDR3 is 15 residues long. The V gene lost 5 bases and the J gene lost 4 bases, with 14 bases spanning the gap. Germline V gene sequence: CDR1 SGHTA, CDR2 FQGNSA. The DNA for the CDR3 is TGTGCCAGCAGCCCGGGACGGATGAGCACCGGGGAGCTGTTTTTT. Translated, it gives CASSPGRMSTGELFF.

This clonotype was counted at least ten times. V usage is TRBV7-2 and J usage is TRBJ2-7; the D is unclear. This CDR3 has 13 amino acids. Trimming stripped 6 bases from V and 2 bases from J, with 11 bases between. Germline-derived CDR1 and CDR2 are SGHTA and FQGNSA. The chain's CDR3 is CASSYRDTYEQYV. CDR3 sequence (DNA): TGTGCCAGCAGTTATCGAGACACCTACGAGCAGTACGTC.

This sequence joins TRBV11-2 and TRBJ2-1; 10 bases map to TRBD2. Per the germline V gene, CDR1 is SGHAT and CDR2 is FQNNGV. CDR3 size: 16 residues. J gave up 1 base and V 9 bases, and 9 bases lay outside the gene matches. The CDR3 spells CARTSGKRWSYNEQFF. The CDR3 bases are TGTGCCAGAACTAGCGGGAAAAGATGGTCCTACAATGAGCAGTTCTTC.

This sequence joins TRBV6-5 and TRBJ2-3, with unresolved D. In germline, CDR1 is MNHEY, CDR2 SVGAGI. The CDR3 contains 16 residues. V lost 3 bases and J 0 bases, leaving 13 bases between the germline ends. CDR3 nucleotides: TGTGCCAGCAGTTATGGCGTCGGAACCAGCACAGATACGCAGTATTTT. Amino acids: CASSYGVGTSTDTQYF.

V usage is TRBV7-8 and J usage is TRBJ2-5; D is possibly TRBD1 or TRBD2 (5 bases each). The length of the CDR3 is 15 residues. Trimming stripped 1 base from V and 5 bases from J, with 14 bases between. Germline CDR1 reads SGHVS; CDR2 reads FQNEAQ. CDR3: CASSLGTTGLETQYF. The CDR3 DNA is TGTGCCAGCAGCTTAGGGACAACGGGGCTGGAGACCCAGTACTTC. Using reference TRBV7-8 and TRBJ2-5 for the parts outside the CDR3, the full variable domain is GAGVSQSPRYKVAKRGQDVALRCDPISGHVSLFWYQQALGQGPEFLTYFQNEAQLDKSGLPSDRFFAERPEGSVSTLKIQRTQQEDSAVYLCASSLGTTGLETQYFGPGTRLLVL.

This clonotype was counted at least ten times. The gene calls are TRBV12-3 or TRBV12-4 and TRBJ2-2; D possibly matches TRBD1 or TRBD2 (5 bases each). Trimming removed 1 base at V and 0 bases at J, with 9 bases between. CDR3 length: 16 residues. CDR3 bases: TGTGCCAGCAGTTTAGGAGGGGCGGCGAACACCGGGGAGCTGTTTTTT. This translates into CASSLGGAANTGELFF.

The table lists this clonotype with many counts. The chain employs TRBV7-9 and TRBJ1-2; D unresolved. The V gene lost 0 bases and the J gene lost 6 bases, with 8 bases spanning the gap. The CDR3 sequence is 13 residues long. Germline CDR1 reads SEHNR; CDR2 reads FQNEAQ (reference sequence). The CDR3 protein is CASSLATMDGYTF. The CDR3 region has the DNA TGTGCCAGCAGCTTAGCGACTATGGATGGCTACACCTTC. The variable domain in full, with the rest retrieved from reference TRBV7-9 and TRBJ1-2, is DTGVSQNPRHKITKRGQNVTFRCDPISEHNRLYWYRQTLGQGPEFLTYFQNEAQLEKSRLLSDRFSAERPKGSFSTLEIQRTEQGDSAMYLCASSLATMDGYTFGSGTRLTVV.

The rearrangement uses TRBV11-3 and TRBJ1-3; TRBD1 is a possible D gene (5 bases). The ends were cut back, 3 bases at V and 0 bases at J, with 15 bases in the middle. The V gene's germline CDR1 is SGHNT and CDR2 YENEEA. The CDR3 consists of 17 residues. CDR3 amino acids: CASSLGLSTSSGNTIYF. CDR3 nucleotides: TGTGCCAGCAGCTTGGGACTCTCGACAAGCTCTGGAAACACCATATATTTT.

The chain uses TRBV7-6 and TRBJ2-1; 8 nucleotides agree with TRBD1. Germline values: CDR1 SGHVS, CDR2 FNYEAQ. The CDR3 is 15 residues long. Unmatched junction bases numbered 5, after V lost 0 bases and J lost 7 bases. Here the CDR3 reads CASSLAQGARNEQFF. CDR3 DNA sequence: TGTGCCAGCAGCTTAGCCCAGGGGGCGCGGAATGAGCAGTTCTTC.

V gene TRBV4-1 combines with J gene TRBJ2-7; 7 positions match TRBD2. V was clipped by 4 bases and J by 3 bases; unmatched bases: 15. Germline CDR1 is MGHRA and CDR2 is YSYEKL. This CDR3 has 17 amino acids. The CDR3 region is CASSRRSPGTTNYEQYV. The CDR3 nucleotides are TGCGCCAGCAGCCGCCGATCACCCGGGACTACAAACTACGAGCAGTACGTC.

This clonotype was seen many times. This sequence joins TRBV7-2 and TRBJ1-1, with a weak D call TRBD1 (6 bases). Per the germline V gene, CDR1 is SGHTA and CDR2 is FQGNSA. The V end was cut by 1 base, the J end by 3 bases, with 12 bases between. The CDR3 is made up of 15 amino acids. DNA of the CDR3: TGTGCCAGCAGCTTAGGGGCCAGGGGATACACTGAAGCTTTCTTT. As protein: CASSLGARGYTEAFF.

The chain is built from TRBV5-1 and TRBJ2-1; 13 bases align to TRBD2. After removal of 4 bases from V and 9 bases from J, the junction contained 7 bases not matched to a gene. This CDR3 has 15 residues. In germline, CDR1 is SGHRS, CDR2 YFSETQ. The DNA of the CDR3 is TGCGCCAGCAGCCGCGGGACTAGCGGGACGGCTGAGCAGTTCTTC. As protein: CASSRGTSGTAEQFF.

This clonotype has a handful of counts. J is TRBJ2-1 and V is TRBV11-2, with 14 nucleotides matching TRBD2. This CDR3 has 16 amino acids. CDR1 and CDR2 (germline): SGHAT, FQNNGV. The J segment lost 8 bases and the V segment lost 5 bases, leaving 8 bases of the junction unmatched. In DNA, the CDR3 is TGTGCCAGCAGCACCGGACTAGCGGGAGGTATGGATGAGCAGTTCTTC. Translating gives CASSTGLAGGMDEQFF.

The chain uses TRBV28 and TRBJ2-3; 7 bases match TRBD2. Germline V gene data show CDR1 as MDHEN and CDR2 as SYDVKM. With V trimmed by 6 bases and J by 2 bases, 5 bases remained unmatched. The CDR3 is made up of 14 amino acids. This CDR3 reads CASRLGGNTDTQYF. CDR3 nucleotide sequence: TGTGCCAGCAGGTTGGGGGGGAACACAGATACGCAGTATTTT.

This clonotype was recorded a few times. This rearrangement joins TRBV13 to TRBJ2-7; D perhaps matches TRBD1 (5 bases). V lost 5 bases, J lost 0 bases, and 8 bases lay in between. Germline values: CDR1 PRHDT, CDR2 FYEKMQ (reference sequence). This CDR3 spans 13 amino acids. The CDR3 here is CASSRQTSYEQYV. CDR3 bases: TGTGCCAGCAGCAGACAGACCTCCTACGAGCAGTACGTC.

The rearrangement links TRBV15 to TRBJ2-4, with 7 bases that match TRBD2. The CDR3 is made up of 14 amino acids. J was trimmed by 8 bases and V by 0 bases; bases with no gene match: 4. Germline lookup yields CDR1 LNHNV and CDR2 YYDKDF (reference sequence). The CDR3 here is CATSRDPGRDIQYF. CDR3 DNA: TGTGCCACCAGCAGAGATCCGGGGAGGGACATTCAGTACTTC.

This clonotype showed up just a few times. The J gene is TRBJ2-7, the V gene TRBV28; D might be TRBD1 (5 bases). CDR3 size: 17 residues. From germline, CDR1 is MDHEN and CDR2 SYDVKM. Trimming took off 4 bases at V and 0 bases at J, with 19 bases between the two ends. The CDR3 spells CASSYYPPWGLSYEQYF. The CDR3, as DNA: TGTGCCAGCAGTTATTACCCCCCCTGGGGCCTCTCCTACGAGCAGTACTTC.

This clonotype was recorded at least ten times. The CDR3 DNA reads as TGTGCCAGCAGCGTGAAGACAGGCGGACTAGCGGGAGCTTCCTACGAGCAGTACTTC. Encoded protein: CASSVKTGGLAGASYEQYF. The rearrangement uses TRBV7-2 and TRBJ2-7, with TRBD2 matching over 13 bases. The CDR3 has 19 amino acids. The V gene's germline CDR1 is SGHTA and CDR2 FQGNSA. V trimming: 5 bases; J trimming: 1 base; junction bases outside the gene matches: 14.

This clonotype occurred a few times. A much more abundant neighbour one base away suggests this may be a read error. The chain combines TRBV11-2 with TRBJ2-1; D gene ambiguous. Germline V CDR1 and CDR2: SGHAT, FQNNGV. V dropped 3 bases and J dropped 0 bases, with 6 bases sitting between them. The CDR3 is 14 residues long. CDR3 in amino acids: CASSFGRSYNEQFF. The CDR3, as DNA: TGTGCCAGCAGCTTCGGGCGCTCCTACAATGAGCAGTTCTTC.

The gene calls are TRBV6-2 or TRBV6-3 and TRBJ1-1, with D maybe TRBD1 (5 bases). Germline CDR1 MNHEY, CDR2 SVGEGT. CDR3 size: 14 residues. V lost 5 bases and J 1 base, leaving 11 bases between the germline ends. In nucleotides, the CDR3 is TGTGCCAGCAGTCCGACAGCCCCGAACACTGAAGCTTTCTTT. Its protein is CASSPTAPNTEAFF.

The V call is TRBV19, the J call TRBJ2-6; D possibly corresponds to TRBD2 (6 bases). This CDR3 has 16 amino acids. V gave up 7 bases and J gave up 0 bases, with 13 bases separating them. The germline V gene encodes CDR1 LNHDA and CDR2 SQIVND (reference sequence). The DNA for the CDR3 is TGTGCCAGTACCCGGGACGGGAGCTCTGGGGCCAACGTCCTGACTTTC. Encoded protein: CASTRDGSSGANVLTF.

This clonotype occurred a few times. The CDR3 loop is CASSTEGYDTEAFF. CDR3 DNA sequence: TGTGCCAGCAGTACAGAGGGCTACGACACTGAAGCTTTCTTT. The gene calls are TRBV7-9 and TRBJ1-1; D unresolved. Per germline, CDR1 SEHNR and CDR2 FQNEAQ (reference sequence). Between the trimmed V and J ends, which lost 6 bases and 3 bases, there was a span of 14 bases. This CDR3 is 14 amino acids long.

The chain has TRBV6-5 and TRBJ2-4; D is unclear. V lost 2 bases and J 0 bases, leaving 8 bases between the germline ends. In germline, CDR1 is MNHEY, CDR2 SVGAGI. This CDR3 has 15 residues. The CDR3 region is CASSYTWGAKNIQYF. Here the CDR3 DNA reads TGTGCCAGCAGTTACACGTGGGGAGCCAAAAACATTCAGTACTTC.

For the CDR3, the DNA is TGTGCCAGCAGTCCTAGATCTGACAGGCCCTTCAACTCCTACGAGCAGTACTTC. Its translation: CASSPRSDRPFNSYEQYF. The chain links TRBV12-3 or TRBV12-4 to TRBJ2-7, with a possible D match to TRBD1 (6 bases). The CDR3 loop spans 18 amino acids. Deletions cut 5 bases from V and 0 bases from J, with 23 bases between.

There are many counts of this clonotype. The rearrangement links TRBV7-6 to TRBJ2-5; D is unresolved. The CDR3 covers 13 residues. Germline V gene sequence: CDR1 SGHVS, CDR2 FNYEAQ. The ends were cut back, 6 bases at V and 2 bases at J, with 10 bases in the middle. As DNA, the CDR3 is TGTGCCAGCAGTCCTTTAGGGCAAGAGACCCAGTACTTC. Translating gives CASSPLGQETQYF.

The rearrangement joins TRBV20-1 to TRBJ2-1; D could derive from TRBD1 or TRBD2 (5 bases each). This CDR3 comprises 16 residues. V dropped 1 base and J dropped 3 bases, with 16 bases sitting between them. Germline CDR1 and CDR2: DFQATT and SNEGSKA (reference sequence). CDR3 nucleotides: TGCAGTGCTAGAGGGGGACGTACCGGGGTCTACAATGAGCAGTTCTTC. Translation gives CSARGGRTGVYNEQFF.

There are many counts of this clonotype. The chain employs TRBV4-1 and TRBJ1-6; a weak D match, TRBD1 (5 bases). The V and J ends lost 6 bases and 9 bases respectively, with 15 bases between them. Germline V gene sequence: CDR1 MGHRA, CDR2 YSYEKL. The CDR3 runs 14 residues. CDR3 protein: CASRSGGNSSPLHF. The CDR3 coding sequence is TGCGCCAGCAGATCTGGGGGTAACTCTTCACCCCTCCACTTT.

The CDR3 reads CASSPQLSMNTEAFF. For the CDR3, the DNA is TGTGCCAGCAGCCCTCAGCTCAGCATGAACACTGAAGCTTTCTTT. The V gene is TRBV7-9, the J gene TRBJ1-1; no clear D gene. V shed 5 bases and J shed 0 bases, with 13 bases lying between them. The CDR3 runs 15 residues. The germline V gene encodes CDR1 SEHNR and CDR2 FQNEAQ (reference sequence).

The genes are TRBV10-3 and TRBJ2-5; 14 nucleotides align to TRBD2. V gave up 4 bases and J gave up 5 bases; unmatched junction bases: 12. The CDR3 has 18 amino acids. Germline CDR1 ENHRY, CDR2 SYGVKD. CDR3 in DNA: TGTGCCATCAGTGTCAACGGGGGGACTAGCGGGAGCCGGGAGACCCAGTACTTC. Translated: CAISVNGGTSGSRETQYF.